Following are 31 T cell receptor beta chains from one sample sequenced in a study of blood T cell repertoires in COVID-19. Using immunoSEQ multiplex PCR, the repertoire was profiled, and TCRdb retains in-frame clones only, with some absent. The data hold about 56,000 clones, with over 75% observed a single time. Sequenced: peripheral blood. The receptors were gathered from a man in his fifties or sixties with active COVID-19.

The CDR3 reads CASSVARDGEQYF. Here the CDR3 DNA reads TGTGCCAGCAGCGTAGCCAGGGATGGCGAGCAGTACTTC. The chain links TRBV9 to TRBJ2-7, with TRBD1 as a possible D gene (5 bases). This CDR3 is 13 amino acids long. V lost 0 bases and J 6 bases, leaving 10 bases between the germline ends. Per germline, CDR1 SGDLS and CDR2 YYNGEE.

J is TRBJ1-5 and V is TRBV4-2, with D uncertain. The CDR3 is 15 amino acids. The germline V and J ends were trimmed by 0 bases and 1 base, with 7 bases remaining between them. Germline CDR1 and CDR2: LGHNA and YNFKEQ. The CDR3 sequence is CASSQEWQSNQPQHF. CDR3 DNA: TGTGCCAGCAGCCAAGAGTGGCAGAGCAATCAGCCCCAGCATTTT.

The J gene is TRBJ2-2, the V gene TRBV3-1 (or the pseudogene TRBV3-2); TRBD2 agrees at 8 bases. Germline CDR1 LGHDT, CDR2 YNNKEL (reference sequence). V shed 0 bases, J shed 3 bases, and the junction held 9 bases outside the gene matches. The CDR3 is made up of 18 amino acids. CDR3 loop: CASSQDLGGAGDTGELFF. DNA for the CDR3: TGTGCCAGCAGCCAAGATCTCGGGGGGGCCGGGGACACCGGGGAGCTGTTTTTT.

This clone was seen a handful of times. V gene TRBV7-9 combines with J gene TRBJ2-1; possibly TRBD1 for D (5 bases). The CDR3 length is 16 residues. Germline lookup yields CDR1 SEHNR and CDR2 FQNEAQ (reference sequence). Trimming removed 4 bases at V and 8 bases at J, with 21 bases between. The CDR3 sequence: CASSSALRDEFYEQFF. CDR3 in DNA: TGTGCCAGCAGCTCCGCTCTCAGGGATGAGTTTTATGAGCAGTTCTTC.

The chain uses TRBV5-4 and TRBJ2-3; maybe TRBD2 (7 bases). The CDR3 extends over 16 amino acids. The germline CDR1 and CDR2 sequences are SGHNT and YYREEE (reference sequence). V lost 4 bases to trimming and J lost 4 bases, with 19 bases between them. CDR3 DNA: TGTGCCAGCAGCCCTGGGGGCGGGGGCCGGTCAGATACGCAGTATTTT. Its protein product is CASSPGGGGRSDTQYF. Complete variable domain (other parts from reference TRBV5-4 and TRBJ2-3): ETGVTQSPTHLIKTRGQQVTLRCSSQSGHNTVSWYQQALGQGPQFIFQYYREEENGRGNFPPRFSGLQFPNYSSELNVNALELDDSALYLCASSPGGGGRSDTQYFGPGTRLTVL.

V gene TRBV19 combines with J gene TRBJ1-6, with a tentative D call TRBD1 (5 bases). The CDR3 spans 15 residues. Deletions cut 3 bases from V and 5 bases from J, with 11 bases between. Germline CDR1 LNHDA, CDR2 SQIVND (reference sequence). The chain's CDR3 is CASSMRQGNNSPLHF. The CDR3 bases are TGTGCCAGTAGTATGCGGCAGGGTAATAATTCACCCCTCCACTTT.

The J gene is TRBJ1-3, the V gene TRBV7-3; unclear D gene. Germline V gene data show CDR1 as SGHTA and CDR2 as FQGTGA. The CDR3 spans 14 residues. Between the trimmed V and J ends, which lost 4 bases and 0 bases, there was a span of 7 bases. CDR3 DNA: TGTGCCAGCAGCTCCGGGTTCTCTGGAAACACCATATATTTT. Protein sequence: CASSSGFSGNTIYF.

This sequence joins TRBV5-4 and TRBJ1-6; 9 bases line up with TRBD1. The CDR3 runs to 14 residues. Germline CDR1 is SGHNT and CDR2 is YYREEE (reference sequence). V lost 5 bases to trimming and J lost 6 bases; unmatched junction nucleotides: 3. The CDR3 here is CASSRDRVNSPLHF. The CDR3 DNA reads as TGTGCCAGCAGTCGGGACAGGGTTAATTCACCCCTCCACTTT.

The chain links TRBV29-1 to TRBJ1-3; D gene uncertain. CDR1 SQVTM and CDR2 ANQGSEA come from the germline V gene. The CDR3 spans 14 residues. Between the trimmed V and J ends, which lost 6 bases and 0 bases, there was a span of 12 bases. The CDR3, as DNA: TGCAGCGTCTCAGGACTGAACTCTGGAAACACCATATATTTT. It translates to CSVSGLNSGNTIYF.

The rearrangement joins TRBV5-4 to TRBJ2-2, with D possibly matching TRBD1 (5 bases). Trimming cost V 0 bases and J 6 bases, with 9 bases left between them. CDR3 length: 14 residues. From germline, CDR1 is SGHNT and CDR2 YYREEE (reference sequence). The CDR3 region has the DNA TGTGCCAGCAGCTTGGGAGCAGGGTCCGGGGAGCTGTTTTTT. This encodes CASSLGAGSGELFF.

CDR3 coding DNA: TGTGCCAGCAGTTCCCCGGTCGGTGCGTCCTACGAGCAGTACTTC. This gives the protein CASSSPVGASYEQYF. V and J are TRBV28 and TRBJ2-7, with D unresolved. With 4 bases removed from V and 1 base from J, the gap between germline ends came to 14 bases. Germline CDR1 MDHEN, CDR2 SYDVKM. The CDR3 is 15 residues long.

The rearrangement joins TRBV30 to TRBJ1-1; no firm D call. The CDR3 totals 13 residues. Trimming took off 1 base at V and 6 bases at J, with 12 bases between the two ends. The germline V gene encodes CDR1 GTSNPN and CDR2 SVGIG (reference sequence). The CDR3 bases are TGTGCCTGGAGTGCCCAGGTTTGGGCTGAAGCTTTCTTT. Protein sequence: CAWSAQVWAEAFF.

The chain combines TRBV10-3 with TRBJ2-7; D unresolved. Germline CDR1 and CDR2: ENHRY and SYGVKD. Trimming pared 10 bases from V and 2 bases from J, leaving 15 bases between. The CDR3 contains 13 residues. CDR3 bases: TGTGCCACCGTACCCGCCCAGACCTACGAGCAGTACTTC. Translating it yields CATVPAQTYEQYF.

The genes are TRBV9 and TRBJ2-5; D is uncertain. This CDR3 region has 13 residues. The V and J ends lost 0 bases and 3 bases respectively, with 6 bases between them. Germline lookup yields CDR1 SGDLS and CDR2 YYNGEE. The CDR3 spells CASSVGQKETQYF. The CDR3 bases are TGTGCCAGCAGCGTAGGGCAGAAAGAGACCCAGTACTTC. The whole variable domain, filled in from reference TRBV9 and TRBJ2-5, reads DSGVTQTPKHLITATGQRVTLRCSPRSGDLSVYWYQQSLDQGLQFLIQYYNGEERAKGNILERFSAQQFPDLHSELNLSSLELGDSALYFCASSVGQKETQYFGPGTRLLVL.

This chain joins TRBV5-5 and TRBJ2-7; D may be TRBD1 (5 bases). V was cut by 4 bases and J by 1 base, with 12 bases left in between. CDR3 length equals 14 residues. Germline V lookup: CDR1 SGHKS, CDR2 YYEKEE (reference sequence). CDR3 nucleotides: TGTGCCAGCAGCCGTGACAGTTTTTCCTACGAGCAGTACTTC. This translates into CASSRDSFSYEQYF.

The chain couples TRBV7-2 to TRBJ1-1; tentative D call: TRBD1 (5 bases). Germline assignment: CDR1 SGHTA and CDR2 FQGNSA. Trimming shortened V by 0 bases and J by 0 bases, and 5 bases separated the two germline ends. This CDR3 has 14 amino acids. The DNA for the CDR3 is TGTGCCAGCAGCTTAGCAGGGGTGAACACTGAAGCTTTCTTT. It yields the protein CASSLAGVNTEAFF.

V usage is TRBV29-1 and J usage is TRBJ2-3, with 7 bases fitting TRBD2. Trimming at V came to 5 bases and at J to 2 bases, leaving 7 bases not matched to a gene. CDR3 length: 14 amino acids. Germline CDR1 and CDR2: SQVTM and ANQGSEA. The CDR3 DNA reads TGCAGCGTTTCATGGGGGGGAATCACAGATACGCAGTATTTT. As protein: CSVSWGGITDTQYF.

V is TRBV5-1 and J is TRBJ2-7; D possibly corresponds to TRBD1 (6 bases). The CDR3 has 12 amino acids. Germline loops: CDR1 SGHRS, CDR2 YFSETQ. The V end lost 4 bases, the J end lost 3 bases, and 8 bases lay between the germline ends. The CDR3 nucleotides are TGCGCCAGCAGCCGGGACAACTACGAGCAGTACTTC. Amino acids: CASSRDNYEQYF. The full variable domain, in which reference TRBV5-1 and TRBJ2-7 provide the parts outside the CDR3, is KAGVTQTPRYLIKTRGQQVTLSCSPISGHRSVSWYQQTPGQGLQFLFEYFSETQRNKGNFPGRFSGRQFSNSRSEMNVSTLELGDSALYLCASSRDNYEQYFGPGTRLTVT.

The chain joins TRBV20-1 to TRBJ2-7; 7 nucleotides line up with TRBD1. Germline CDR1 and CDR2: DFQATT and SNEGSKA (reference sequence). This CDR3 has 12 residues. The trim removed 3 bases at V and 5 bases at J, leaving 4 bases unmatched. The CDR3 coding sequence is TGCAGTGCTAGTCACAGGGGCCACGAGCAGTACTTC. As protein: CSASHRGHEQYF.

The chain uses TRBV3-1 (or the pseudogene TRBV3-2) and TRBJ1-2; D may be TRBD1 (6 bases). This CDR3 is 14 amino acids long. The V gene lost 4 bases and the J gene lost 3 bases, with 12 bases spanning the gap. Germline assignment: CDR1 LGHDT and CDR2 YNNKEL (reference sequence). The CDR3 DNA reads as TGTGCCAGCAGCCCGAGGGGGTTTGACTATGGCTACACCTTC. It yields the protein CASSPRGFDYGYTF.

V is TRBV6-6 and J is TRBJ1-5, with 8 nucleotides matching TRBD1. This CDR3 is 16 amino acids long. The J segment lost 6 bases and the V segment lost 10 bases, leaving 17 bases of the junction unmatched. Germline CDR1 reads MNHNY; CDR2 reads SVGAGI (reference sequence). CDR3 sequence (DNA): TGTGCCACAACTCCAGGGCAGGGGGCAGACGGTCAGCCCCAGCATTTT. This gives the protein CATTPGQGADGQPQHF.

The chain links TRBV11-2 to TRBJ2-4; D unclear. V lost 1 base, J lost 6 bases, and 10 bases lay in between. The CDR3 covers 14 residues. The germline V gene encodes CDR1 SGHAT and CDR2 FQNNGV. The CDR3 coding sequence is TGTGCCAGCAGCTTAGCCAGTAATCCAAACATTCAGTACTTC. Translation: CASSLASNPNIQYF.

This chain links TRBV18 with TRBJ1-5; TRBD1 matches at 7 bases. V dropped 4 bases and J dropped 0; count of bases not matched to a gene: 6. CDR3 length equals 16 residues. Per the germline V gene, CDR1 is KGHSH and CDR2 is LQKENI. The CDR3 sequence is CASSLQGQISNQPQHF. The CDR3 DNA is TGTGCCAGCTCACTCCAGGGACAGATTAGCAATCAGCCCCAGCATTTT.

The chain has TRBV5-1 and TRBJ2-6, with D tentatively TRBD1 (6 bases). Germline assignment: CDR1 SGHRS and CDR2 YFSETQ. This CDR3 is built from 17 residues. The V end was cut by 2 bases, the J end by 0 bases, with 12 bases between. As DNA, the CDR3 is TGCGCCAGCAGCTTTGACAGGAAGGGCTCTGGGGCCAACGTCCTGACTTTC. Translating it yields CASSFDRKGSGANVLTF. The variable domain in full, completed from reference TRBV5-1 and TRBJ2-6, reads KAGVTQTPRYLIKTRGQQVTLSCSPISGHRSVSWYQQTPGQGLQFLFEYFSETQRNKGNFPGRFSGRQFSNSRSEMNVSTLELGDSALYLCASSFDRKGSGANVLTFGAGSRLTVL.

This clone was detected once. The chain employs TRBV25-1 and TRBJ2-7, with 8 positions matching TRBD1. Germline V gene lookup returns CDR1 MGHDK and CDR2 SYGVNS. The CDR3 spans 14 residues. V trimming: 5 bases; J trimming: 2 bases; junction bases outside the gene matches: 5. The CDR3 sequence is CASSHQGAAYEQYF. CDR3 DNA sequence: TGTGCCAGCAGTCATCAGGGGGCCGCCTACGAGCAGTACTTC.

This chain uses TRBV18 with TRBJ2-7, with 8 positions matching TRBD1. Germline lookup yields CDR1 KGHSH and CDR2 LQKENI. This CDR3 is 14 amino acids long. V lost 2 bases to trimming and J lost 5 bases; unmatched junction nucleotides: 5. The CDR3 spells CASSPTDRVDEQYF. The CDR3 DNA reads TGTGCCAGCTCACCAACGGACAGGGTCGACGAGCAGTACTTC. Using reference TRBV18 and TRBJ2-7 for the parts outside the CDR3, the full variable domain is NAGVMQNPRHLVRRRGQEARLRCSPMKGHSHVYWYRQLPEEGLKFMVYLQKENIIDESGMPKERFSAEFPKEGPSILRIQQVVRGDSAAYFCASSPTDRVDEQYFGPGTRLTVT.

The gene calls are TRBV14 and TRBJ1-3; 7 nucleotides align to TRBD1. V lost 5 bases and J lost 0; bases outside the gene matches: 13. The CDR3 length is 18 residues. Germline V gene sequence: CDR1 SGHDN, CDR2 FVKESK. For the CDR3, the DNA is TGTGCCAGCAGCGGAACAGGGGCGATGGACTACTCTGGAAACACCATATATTTT. It specifies CASSGTGAMDYSGNTIYF.

The chain carries TRBV3-1 (or the pseudogene TRBV3-2) and TRBJ1-1; D remains ambiguous. The CDR3 is 14 amino acids. The V gene's germline CDR1 is LGHDT and CDR2 YNNKEL (reference sequence). The germline V and J ends were trimmed by 1 base and 4 bases, with 10 bases remaining between them. The CDR3 bases are TGTGCCAGCAGCCAAGTACCAGGAAGCACTGAAGCTTTCTTT. Protein sequence: CASSQVPGSTEAFF.

This chain links TRBV18 with TRBJ2-5, with D perhaps matching TRBD1 (5 bases). CDR3 size: 16 residues. Germline assignment: CDR1 KGHSH and CDR2 LQKENI. The V end was cut by 4 bases, the J end by 5 bases, with 20 bases between. CDR3 region: CASSLTGPESVETQYF. The CDR3 nucleotides are TGTGCCAGCTCACTCACAGGACCCGAATCAGTTGAGACCCAGTACTTC.

The V and J genes are TRBV7-9 and TRBJ1-2, with D possibly TRBD1 on 6 matching bases. V dropped 9 bases and J dropped 6 bases, with 14 bases sitting between them. Germline V gene lookup returns CDR1 SEHNR and CDR2 FQNEAQ (reference sequence). The CDR3 totals 12 residues. Here the CDR3 reads CASRGGADGYTF. The CDR3 bases are TGTGCCAGTAGGGGGGGCGCGGATGGCTACACCTTC.

The rearrangement joins TRBV24-1 to TRBJ2-2, with TRBD1 matching over 8 bases. V lost 4 bases to trimming and J lost 4 bases; unmatched junction nucleotides: 7. The CDR3 contains 16 residues. Looked up from germline, CDR1 is KGHDR and CDR2 is SFDVKD. CDR3 sequence (DNA): TGTGCCACCAGTGACCGGACAGGGTCGGGCACCGGGGAGCTGTTTTTT. It encodes CATSDRTGSGTGELFF.